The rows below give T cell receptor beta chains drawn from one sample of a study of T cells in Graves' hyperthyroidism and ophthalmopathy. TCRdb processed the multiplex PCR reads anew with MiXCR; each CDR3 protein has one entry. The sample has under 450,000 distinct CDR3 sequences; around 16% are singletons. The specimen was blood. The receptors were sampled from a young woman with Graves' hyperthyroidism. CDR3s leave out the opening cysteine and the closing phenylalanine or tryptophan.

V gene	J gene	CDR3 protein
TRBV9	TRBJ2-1	ASSVGGTQNEQF
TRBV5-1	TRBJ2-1	ASSPGTKGYHNEQF
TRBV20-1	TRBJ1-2	SARVTSSRGYT
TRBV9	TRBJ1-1	ASSGEGLSGSTEAF
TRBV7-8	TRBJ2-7	ASSYGQGDYEQY
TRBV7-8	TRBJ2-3	ASSTRLAGAPTDTQY
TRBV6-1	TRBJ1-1	ASSWSDGGEAF
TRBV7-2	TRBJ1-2	ASSFYGTDYGYT
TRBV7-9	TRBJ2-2	ASSVRPGELF
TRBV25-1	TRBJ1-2	ASSAYSGTEYGYT
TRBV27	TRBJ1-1	ASSSTARYTEAF
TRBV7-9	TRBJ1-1	ASSLGLTPSPEAF
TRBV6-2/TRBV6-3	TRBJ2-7	ATRLEGQGDEQY
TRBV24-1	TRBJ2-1	ATSRIGNEQF
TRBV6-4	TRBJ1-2	ARSEVIGVTDYGYT
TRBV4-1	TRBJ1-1	ASSQGGDKGRYVGIEAF
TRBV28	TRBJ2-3	ASTRDSPANTQY
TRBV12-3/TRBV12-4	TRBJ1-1	ASSGPVYMNTEAF
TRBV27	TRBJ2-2	ASSPLLTDIGELF
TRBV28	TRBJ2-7	ASSFRRDYEQY
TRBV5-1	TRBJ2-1	ASSPTGDWDEQF
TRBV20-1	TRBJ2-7	SARSGAYEQY
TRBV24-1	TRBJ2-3	ATSGQGMDTQY
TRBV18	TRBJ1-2	ASSPEGQEFHGYT
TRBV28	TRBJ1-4	ASSLSGGLYEKLF
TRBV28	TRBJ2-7	ASSPPRGPHYEQY
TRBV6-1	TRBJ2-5	ASRHTQETQY
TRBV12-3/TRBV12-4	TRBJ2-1	ASSFGLTSHEQF
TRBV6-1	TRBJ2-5	ASSEIGGSGIQETQY
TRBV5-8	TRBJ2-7	ASSFGRDYEQY
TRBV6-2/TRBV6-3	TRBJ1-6	ASSYRWRTDSPLH